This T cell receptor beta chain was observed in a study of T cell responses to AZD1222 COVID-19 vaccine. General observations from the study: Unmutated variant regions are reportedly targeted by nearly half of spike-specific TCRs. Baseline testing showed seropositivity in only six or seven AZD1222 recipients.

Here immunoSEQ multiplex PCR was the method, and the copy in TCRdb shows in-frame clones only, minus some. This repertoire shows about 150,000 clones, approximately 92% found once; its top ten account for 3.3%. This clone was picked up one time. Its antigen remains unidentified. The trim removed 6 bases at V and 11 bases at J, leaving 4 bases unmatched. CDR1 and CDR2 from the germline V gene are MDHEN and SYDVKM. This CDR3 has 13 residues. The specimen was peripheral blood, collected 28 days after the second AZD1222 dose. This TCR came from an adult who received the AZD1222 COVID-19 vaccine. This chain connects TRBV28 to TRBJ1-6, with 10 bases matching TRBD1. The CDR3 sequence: CASRGQGSAPLHF. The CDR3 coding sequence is TGTGCCAGCAGGGGACAGGGGTCGGCACCCCTCCACTTT.